One T cell receptor beta chain is described in this entry. The antigen remains undetermined. The CDR3 has 15 residues. The V and J ends lost 4 bases and 7 bases respectively, with 15 bases between them. Germline-derived CDR1 and CDR2 are SGHNT and YYREEE (reference sequence). This specimen comes from a study of cytomegalovirus exposure and HLA in healthy donors. General observations from the study: Later analysis placed DRB1 highest and HLA-C lowest in TCR association rates, which differed by HLA locus. Overall, around 160 TCR beta chains were annotated as cytomegalovirus-associated.

The PCR employed 60 Vbeta primers together with 13 Jbeta primers. Libraries were prepared by immunoSEQ multiplex PCR; TCRdb keeps only in-frame clonotypes and omits some of them. The table records 150,000 to 200,000 clones, roughly 77% of them present only once. The donors gave bone marrow, and they were healthy. The sequence derives from a woman aged 45-59 years in good health and CMV-seronegative. The genes are TRBV5-4 and TRBJ1-6, with D unclear. The material sequenced was PBMCs. The CDR3 nucleotides read TGTGCCAGCAGCCTGGGCGGGTCAGGCAATTCACCCCTCCACTTT. It codes for CASSLGGSGNSPLHF.